This TCR beta chain derives from a study of cytomegalovirus exposure and HLA in healthy donors (dated by TCRdb to the late 2010s). Study-wide context: An earlier analysis of 587 of the donors reported 276 Gb of sequence data and around 120 million unique TCR beta sequences obtained from roughly 180 million T cells. To study patterns of TCR occurrence, a later analysis re-analyzed previously published TCR beta repertoires from 650 to 750 donors and added high-resolution HLA genotyping. Because of strong linkage in the cohort, roughly 5 DR-DQ haplotypes were treated as single units for association and clustering. To predict cytomegalovirus infection status, the study combined high-throughput TCR immunosequencing, statistical association of individual TCRs with disease status, and machine learning. The study aimed to test whether cataloging public T cell receptors could reveal signatures of past pathogen exposure. In the later analysis, no new phenotypic data were used to find candidate immune exposures; instead, reliance was placed on TCR beta sequences and their occurrence across donors. An early release covering roughly 580 HLA-typed donors comprised approximately 300 gigabases of sequencing data and approximately 85 million unique TCR sequences. HLA typing included class I and class II loci at four-digit resolution. A separate validation cohort of approximately 130 different subjects was used in addition to the roughly 620-subject first cohort. The study profiled the T cell repertoires of some 610 subjects by immunosequencing and related them to cytomegalovirus serostatus. Every repertoire in the discovery cohort had been generated on one and the same sequencing platform. In an earlier analysis of around 540 of the donors, high-throughput TCR beta sequencing was used to judge whether each TCR beta V gene segment behaved as functional or pseudogenic. A later genetic analysis took genome-wide SNP genotypes for 398 of the 666 donors and used that subset as a discovery cohort. Donor age, sex, ethnicity and CMV serostatus were compiled alongside the repertoire data. Among over 350 genotyped donors of the cohort, an average of about 240,000 unique TCR beta nucleotide sequences were sequenced per donor, roughly 20% of them non-productive. The number of typed donors differed by locus: roughly 620-630 for A, B, C, DRB1 and DQB1; approximately 520 for DQA1; over 600 for DPA1; and approximately 450 for DPB1. Of the approximately 400 genotyped donors, over 65% fell in the genetic ancestry cluster associated with self-reported Caucasian donors. Beyond this particular receptor, the publication reports: In an earlier analysis of roughly 500 of the donors, most TCR beta V segments appeared in productive rearrangements about 90% or about 30% of the time, broadly matching IMGT annotations. Some IMGT-functional V segments, including TRBV6-2 and TRBV6-3, could not be told apart with the 87-base-pair reads, so those segments were excluded. Linkage disequilibrium might explain the correlated functional status among segregating V segments, but an unknown experimental factor could not be ruled out. In a later analysis, HLA-associated TCR beta chains were found to be more clonally expanded and to have lower generation probabilities than equally common non-associated chains. A later analysis reported that several top co-occurrence clusters appeared linked to parvovirus B19, influenza, CMV and Epstein-Barr virus. In both the original and validation cohorts, the classifier was reported to diagnose cytomegalovirus status with high specificity and sensitivity. About 15 rarely observed V segments, including chromosome 9 orphons, were excluded from the earlier analysis of approximately 500 of the donors because counts were too low. Presence/absence analyses assumed roughly uniform sequencing depth across donors, an assumption that may not hold. Across donors, most TCR sequences were observed very rarely, whereas some public TCRs were present in many individuals. In a later analysis, TCR association rates were found to vary across HLA loci, with the most associated TCRs seen for DRB1 alleles and the fewest for HLA-C alleles. A later analysis found that most CMV-associated TCR beta chains appeared HLA-restricted, with HLA associations seemingly driven largely by CMV exposure. The only immune exposure information available for the cohort was CMV serostatus. Specific HLA alleles were associated with 16,951 TCR beta sequences at a false discovery rate of 0.05 in a later analysis. HLA typing was unavailable for some donors at each locus, so association tests used only the typed subset. In this cohort, only TCR beta chains were sequenced, and detectable features were limited by the absence of alpha or paired-chain data. The study listed 150 to 200 TCR beta chains as associated with cytomegalovirus. Compared with the approximately 670-donor mean, donors in an Asian-associated ancestry cluster had fewer N-insertions in productive TCRs, according to a later genetic analysis. The authors suggested that the approach could potentially be extended to other disease states and immunological phenotypes. When HLA alleles, especially DR and DQ, strongly co-occurred, attributing TCR associations to individual alleles was difficult. An association between a missense DCLRE1C variant and V-gene and J-gene trimming of TCR beta chains was found in a later genetic analysis and replicated in an independent cohort. A group of highly shared sequence variants was considered likely to be a technical artifact of the sequencing pipeline. A few of the identified cytomegalovirus-associated TCR beta chains were confirmed in vitro to be specific for cytomegalovirus antigens. A further reported finding was that TCR beta sequences accurately predicted the HLA-A and HLA-B alleles for most subjects in the first cohort.

Points on this clone: The target of this receptor is not known. Base qualities are missing; no much larger clone stands one base away.

Libraries were prepared through the immunoSEQ multiplex PCR assay. For the multiplex PCR, a mixture combining 60 forward primers for TCR Vbeta segments and 13 reverse primers for TCR Jbeta segments was used. Amplification of the CDR3 region of rearranged TCR beta genes was performed with a multiplex PCR assay on genomic DNA. On the Illumina HiSeq System, the amplified TCR beta libraries were sequenced as 87-base-pair reads. Concerning the study's data processing: A later analysis counted approximately 84 million unique TCR beta chains across the 690 or so repertoires, and 9 million to 14 million of these chains were shared by at least two donors. Raw reads were error-corrected and collapsed into unique sequences by a nearest-neighbor algorithm in which closely related sequences were merged to remove PCR and sequencing errors. To assign V, D and J gene segments, CDR3 sequences were aligned to IMGT reference sequences. For a sequence to be retained, at least a six-nucleotide match to both a V gene segment and a J gene segment was required. A rearrangement was called productive if the CDR3 had no stop codons and remained in frame with V and J, and every other rearrangement was called non-productive. Following IMGT convention, CDR3 was defined as the stretch from the second conserved V-encoded cysteine up to the conserved J-encoded phenylalanine. In an earlier analysis of some 550 of the donors, sequences lacking an unambiguous match to a single V gene segment were excluded. In an earlier analysis of a few hundred of the donors, V segments were called functional above 56.7% productive rearrangements and were called segregating when the between-donor standard deviation exceeded 5%. To diagnose cytomegalovirus status from the catalog of TCR beta chain sequences, a statistical classification framework was built. In a later analysis, TCR nucleotide sequences were compared against IMGT/GENE-DB human TR gene sequences so that V and J genes could be assigned. Using the TCRdist pipeline, a later analysis assigned CDR3 sequences along with most-parsimonious VDJ recombination scenarios. A later analysis defined each TCR beta chain by its CDR3 amino acid sequence plus V-gene family, and excluded reads lacking a unique V-gene family. To address suspected cross-contamination and a sequencing artifact, a later analysis removed a few hundred highly shared, low-generation-probability nucleotide sequences. For each public chain, a later analysis derived a clonal expansion index from normalized ranks of inferred template counts within each repertoire. In a later analysis, generation probabilities were computed using a VDJ recombination model fitted to out-of-frame rearrangements, and the results were checked against IGoR. In a later analysis, TCR-TCR, TCR-HLA and TCR-CMV co-occurrence was scored with hypergeometric tests, and a repertoire-size bias correction was applied to TCR pairs. In a later analysis, false discovery rates were estimated by permuting HLA or CMV assignments 20 times. A later analysis grouped co-occurring TCRs with DBSCAN, adding TCRdist sequence similarity when clustering within HLA-allele-positive subsets. Repertoires with fewer than 30,000 or more than 120,000 public chains, plus five repertoires with anomalous nucleotide sharing, were excluded from co-occurrence clustering. The immuneACCESS repertoire file appears here via TCRdb, limited to in-frame rearrangements. These files lack a portion of the clones; in checked studies, under half of the deficit traces to unresolved V genes, and the cause of the others is not known. V and J calls and clone size are copied from that table; D and trimming were computed from the DNA. The sample includes around 78,000 clones, with 63% observed a single time. Of the sample, approximately 5.8% falls within the top ten clones.

The cohort comprised 670 or so healthy bone marrow donors. All cohort members were sampled while nominally healthy, although unrecorded immune exposures were likely present. The donor tested CMV seropositive and was one of the 289 seropositive cohort members. A peripheral blood sample was collected from each donor, and TCR beta sequencing was performed on peripheral blood mononuclear cells. Genomic DNA extraction from the blood cell samples was performed with the Qiagen DNeasy Blood Extraction Kit. The CDR1 and CDR2 encoded by the germline V gene are SGHTA and FQGNSA. Trimming accounts for 3 bases at V and 5 bases at J, while the number of junction bases matched to no gene is 2. The CDR3 numbers 14 residues from cysteine through phenylalanine. Only the CDR3 DNA is retained, 42 bases long and in frame from the first base.

This sequence originates from a man aged 30 to 39 in good health and CMV-seropositive. The chain is encoded by TRBV7-2 joined to TRBJ1-5; a stretch of 9 junction bases matches TRBD1. Sequencing was done on a sample of PBMCs. The CDR3 region: CASSLRQGDQPQHF. The DNA reads TGTGCCAGCAGCTTGCGACAGGGGGATCAGCCCCAGCATTTT.